The 14 T cell receptor beta chains reported below all come from one sample, sequenced in a study of cytomegalovirus exposure and HLA in healthy donors. With 60 Vbeta and 13 Jbeta primers, the PCR was carried out. The method was immunoSEQ multiplex PCR; TCRdb's version includes in-frame clones alone and lacks a portion of them. The data show around 94,000 clones, over 65% seen once. The sequencing input was PBMCs. The source is a man aged 25-40 years in good health and CMV-seronegative.

This chain joins TRBV10-3 and TRBJ2-5; D might be TRBD1 (6 bases). V gave up 2 bases and J gave up 4 bases, with 11 bases separating them. The CDR3 sequence is 14 residues long. Germline CDR1 ENHRY, CDR2 SYGVKD. The CDR3, as DNA: TGTGCCATCAGTGAGGGGACAACCGGAGAGACCCAGTACTTC. Its protein product is CAISEGTTGETQYF.

This clone has more than one count but fewer than ten. This chain uses TRBV9 with TRBJ2-7; perhaps TRBD2 as D (5 bases). The germline CDR1 and CDR2 sequences are SGDLS and YYNGEE. The CDR3 is made up of 13 amino acids. Deletions cut 4 bases from V and 2 bases from J, with 10 bases between. The CDR3 is CASSPDGTYEQYF. Written as DNA, the CDR3 is TGTGCCAGCAGCCCAGACGGGACCTACGAGCAGTACTTC.

The chain links TRBV9 to TRBJ2-3; 11 nucleotides line up with TRBD2. This CDR3 contains 16 residues. Germline values: CDR1 SGDLS, CDR2 YYNGEE. V was pared by 3 bases and J by 6 bases, with 9 bases of the junction left unmatched. In nucleotides, the CDR3 is TGTGCCAGCAGCGGGCCCGGGACTAGCGGCGCGGATACGCAGTATTTT. Protein sequence: CASSGPGTSGADTQYF.

The V gene is TRBV11-2, the J gene TRBJ2-7, with TRBD1 identical over 7 bases. Germline-derived CDR1 and CDR2 are SGHAT and FQNNGV. V lost 5 bases, J lost 6 bases, and 16 bases stayed unmatched. This CDR3 comprises 16 residues. As DNA, the CDR3 is TGTGCCAGCAGCCCACCCTCGACAGGGTATTCGACCGAGCAGTACTTC. Its translation: CASSPPSTGYSTEQYF.

The rearrangement links TRBV6-6 to TRBJ1-2, with 8 nucleotides matching TRBD1. This CDR3 region has 15 residues. Germline loops: CDR1 MNHNY, CDR2 SVGAGI (reference sequence). V shed 5 bases, J shed 0 bases, and the junction held 5 bases outside the gene matches. CDR3 bases: TGTGCCAGCAGTGCGACAGGGGACACTAACTATGGCTACACCTTC. Its translation is CASSATGDTNYGYTF.

The chain carries TRBV18 and TRBJ1-3; 10 bases map to TRBD1. The ends lost 0 bases at V and 4 bases at J; junction bases unmatched: 9. The CDR3 totals 18 residues. Germline CDR1 reads KGHSH; CDR2 reads LQKENI. Written as DNA, the CDR3 is TGTGCCAGCTCACCACCAGCAGTGACAGGGGGCTTCGGAAACACCATATATTTT. Its protein product is CASSPPAVTGGFGNTIYF.

The chain uses TRBV7-2 and TRBJ2-1, with 9 nucleotides matching TRBD1. The germline V gene has CDR1 SGHTA and CDR2 FQGNSA. The CDR3 totals 13 residues. The V and J ends lost 5 bases and 7 bases, in that order; junction bases with no gene match: 3. The CDR3 loop is CASSRDRENEQFF. The CDR3 coding sequence is TGTGCCAGCAGCCGGGACAGGGAAAATGAGCAGTTCTTC.

The CDR3 protein is CASSLYLAGDRYEQYF. The DNA for the CDR3 is TGTGCCAGCAGCCTCTATCTAGCGGGAGACCGCTACGAGCAGTACTTC. This chain joins TRBV11-2 and TRBJ2-7, with 10 bases identical to TRBD2. Germline CDR1 reads SGHAT; CDR2 reads FQNNGV. The trim removed 5 bases at V and 3 bases at J, leaving 10 bases unmatched. The CDR3 extends over 16 amino acids.

This clone occurred a few times. The V and J genes are TRBV10-3 and TRBJ2-5, with a weak D call TRBD2 (7 bases). Germline V gene data show CDR1 as ENHRY and CDR2 as SYGVKD. V gave up 4 bases and J gave up 4 bases, with 16 bases separating them. The CDR3 covers 15 residues. The CDR3 DNA reads as TGTGCCATCAGTGGTCGCGGGGGCAGGGGAGAGACCCAGTACTTC. It translates to CAISGRGGRGETQYF.

V is TRBV27 and J is TRBJ1-6; 7 bases line up with TRBD1. This CDR3 region has 13 residues. Per the germline V gene, CDR1 is MNHEY and CDR2 is SMNVEV (reference sequence). The V segment lost 8 bases and the J segment 6 bases; nucleotides outside the gene matches: 4. In nucleotides, the CDR3 is TGTGCCAGCGGTTACAGGGGTAATTCACCCCTCCACTTT. This sequence encodes CASGYRGNSPLHF.

The rearrangement links TRBV25-1 to TRBJ2-3; 9 bases agree with TRBD2. The CDR3 is 17 residues long. Germline CDR1 reads MGHDK; CDR2 reads SYGVNS. The V gene end was trimmed by 5 bases and the J gene end by 4 bases; junction bases not matched to a gene: 13. The CDR3 bases are TGTGCCAGCAGTAAAACTAGCGGGCGAGCCTACGCAGATACGCAGTATTTT. Its translation is CASSKTSGRAYADTQYF. The full variable domain, in which reference TRBV25-1 and TRBJ2-3 provide the parts outside the CDR3, is EADIYQTPRYLVIGTGKKITLECSQTMGHDKMYWYQQDPGMELHLIHYSYGVNSTEKGDLSSESTVSRIRTEHFPLTLESARPSHTSQYLCASSKTSGRAYADTQYFGPGTRLTVL.

The chain has TRBV6-6 and TRBJ1-2; 8 bases map to TRBD1. V dropped 7 bases and J dropped 6; count of bases not matched to a gene: 7. Germline V gives CDR1 MNHNY, CDR2 SVGAGI (reference sequence). The CDR3 has 13 amino acids. CDR3 in amino acids: CASTSGTGHGYTF. The CDR3 nucleotides read TGTGCCAGCACATCCGGGACAGGACATGGCTACACCTTC.

The chain recombines TRBV10-3 with TRBJ1-1; TRBD1 aligns across 10 bases. Germline V gene sequence: CDR1 ENHRY, CDR2 SYGVKD. There are 13 residues in the CDR3. Trimming at V came to 7 bases and at J to 5 bases, leaving 4 bases not matched to a gene. The CDR3 region has the DNA TGTGCCATCACTCCGGGACAGGGGACTGAAGCTTTCTTT. Its protein is CAITPGQGTEAFF.

J is TRBJ1-6 and V is TRBV5-8; tentative D call: TRBD1 (5 bases). V lost 6 bases and J lost 3, with 16 bases in between. Germline V CDR1 and CDR2: SGHTS, YDEGEE. This CDR3 is 16 amino acids long. This chain's CDR3 is CASTRSDSNYNSPLHF. The DNA for the CDR3 is TGTGCCAGCACCAGAAGTGACAGTAACTATAATTCACCCCTCCACTTT.